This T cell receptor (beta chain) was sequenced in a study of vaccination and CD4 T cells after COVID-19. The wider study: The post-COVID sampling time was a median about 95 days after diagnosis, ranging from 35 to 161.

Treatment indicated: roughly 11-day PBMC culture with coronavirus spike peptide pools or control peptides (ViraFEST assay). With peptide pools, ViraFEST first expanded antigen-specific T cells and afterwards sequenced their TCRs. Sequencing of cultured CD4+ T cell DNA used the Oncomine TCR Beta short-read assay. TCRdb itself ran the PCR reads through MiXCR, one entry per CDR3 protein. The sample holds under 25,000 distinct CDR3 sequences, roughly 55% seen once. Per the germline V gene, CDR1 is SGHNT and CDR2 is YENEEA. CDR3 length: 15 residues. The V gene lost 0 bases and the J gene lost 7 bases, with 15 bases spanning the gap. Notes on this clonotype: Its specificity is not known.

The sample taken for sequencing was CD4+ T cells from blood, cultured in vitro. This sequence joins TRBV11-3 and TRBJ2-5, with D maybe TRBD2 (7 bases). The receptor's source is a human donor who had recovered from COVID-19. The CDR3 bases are TGTGCCAGCAGCTTAGATACGGGGGGCCGGGGGACCCAGTACTTC. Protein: CASSLDTGGRGTQYF. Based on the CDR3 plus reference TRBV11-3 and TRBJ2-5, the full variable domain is EAGVVQSPRYKIIEKKQPVAFWCNPISGHNTLYWYLQNLGQGPELLIRYENEEAVDDSQLPKDRFSAERLKGVDSTLKIQPAELGDSAVYLCASSLDTGGRGTQYFGPGTRLLVL.